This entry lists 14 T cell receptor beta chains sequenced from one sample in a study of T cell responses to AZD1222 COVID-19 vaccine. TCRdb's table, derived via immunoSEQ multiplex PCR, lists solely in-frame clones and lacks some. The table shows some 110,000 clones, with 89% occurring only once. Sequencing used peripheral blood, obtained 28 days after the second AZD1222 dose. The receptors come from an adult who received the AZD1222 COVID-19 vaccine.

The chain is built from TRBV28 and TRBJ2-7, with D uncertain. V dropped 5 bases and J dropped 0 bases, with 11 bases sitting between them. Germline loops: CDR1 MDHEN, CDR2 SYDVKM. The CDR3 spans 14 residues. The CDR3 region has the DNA TGTGCCAGCAGTCGGACCGCTTTCTCCTACGAGCAGTACTTC. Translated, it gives CASSRTAFSYEQYF.

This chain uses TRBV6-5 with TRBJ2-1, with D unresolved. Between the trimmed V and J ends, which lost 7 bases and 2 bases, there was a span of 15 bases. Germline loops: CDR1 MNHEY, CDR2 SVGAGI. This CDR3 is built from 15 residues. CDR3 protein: CASTLTDGAYNEQFF. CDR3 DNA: TGTGCCAGCACTCTCACAGACGGAGCCTACAATGAGCAGTTCTTC.

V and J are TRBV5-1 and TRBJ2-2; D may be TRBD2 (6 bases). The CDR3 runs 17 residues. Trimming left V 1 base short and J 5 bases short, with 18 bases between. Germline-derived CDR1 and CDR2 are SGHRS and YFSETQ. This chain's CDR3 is CASSLSRGGTSTGELFF. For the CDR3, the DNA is TGCGCCAGCAGCTTGAGTAGAGGTGGGACTTCGACCGGGGAGCTGTTTTTT.

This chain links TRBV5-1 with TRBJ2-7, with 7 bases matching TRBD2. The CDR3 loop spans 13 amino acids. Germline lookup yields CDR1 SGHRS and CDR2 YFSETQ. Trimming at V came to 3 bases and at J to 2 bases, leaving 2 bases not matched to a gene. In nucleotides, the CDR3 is TGCGCCAGCAGCTCTAGCGGTCCCTACGAGCAGTACTTC. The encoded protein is CASSSSGPYEQYF.

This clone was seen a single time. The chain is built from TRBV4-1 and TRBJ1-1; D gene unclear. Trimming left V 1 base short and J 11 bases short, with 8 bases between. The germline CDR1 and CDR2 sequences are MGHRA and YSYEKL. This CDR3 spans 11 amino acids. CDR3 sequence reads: CASSQGLGAFF. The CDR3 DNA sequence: TGCGCCAGCAGCCAAGGGCTGGGGGCTTTCTTT.

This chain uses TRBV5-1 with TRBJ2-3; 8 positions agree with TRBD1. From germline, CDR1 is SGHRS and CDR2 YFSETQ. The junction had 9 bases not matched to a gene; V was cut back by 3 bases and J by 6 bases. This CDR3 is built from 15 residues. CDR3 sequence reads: CASSSPGQAADTQYF. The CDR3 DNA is TGCGCCAGCAGCTCCCCGGGACAGGCAGCTGATACGCAGTATTTT.

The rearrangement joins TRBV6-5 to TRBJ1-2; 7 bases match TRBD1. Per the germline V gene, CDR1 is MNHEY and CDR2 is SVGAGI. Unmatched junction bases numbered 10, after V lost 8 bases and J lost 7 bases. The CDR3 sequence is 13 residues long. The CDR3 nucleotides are TGTGCCAGCTCTGACAGGGAATTAGTTGGCTACACCTTC. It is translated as CASSDRELVGYTF.

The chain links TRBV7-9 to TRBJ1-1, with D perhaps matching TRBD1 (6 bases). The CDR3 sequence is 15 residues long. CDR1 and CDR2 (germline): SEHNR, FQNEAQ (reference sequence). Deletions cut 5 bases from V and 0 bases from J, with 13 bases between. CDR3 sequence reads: CASSPDRHMNTEAFF. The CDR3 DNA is TGTGCCAGCAGCCCCGACAGGCACATGAACACTGAAGCTTTCTTT.

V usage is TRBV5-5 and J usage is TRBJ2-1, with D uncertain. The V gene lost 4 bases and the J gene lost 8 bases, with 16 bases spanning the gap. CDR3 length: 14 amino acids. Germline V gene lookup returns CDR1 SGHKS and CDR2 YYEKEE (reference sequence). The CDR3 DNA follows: TGTGCCAGCAGCCTCGACTGGGGTGTTTATGAGCAGTTCTTC. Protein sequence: CASSLDWGVYEQFF.

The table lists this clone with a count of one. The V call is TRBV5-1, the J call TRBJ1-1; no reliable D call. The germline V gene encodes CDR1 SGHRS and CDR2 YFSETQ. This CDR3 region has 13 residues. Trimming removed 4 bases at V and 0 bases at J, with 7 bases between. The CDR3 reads CASSAGMNTEAFF. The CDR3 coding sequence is TGCGCCAGCAGCGCCGGAATGAACACTGAAGCTTTCTTT.

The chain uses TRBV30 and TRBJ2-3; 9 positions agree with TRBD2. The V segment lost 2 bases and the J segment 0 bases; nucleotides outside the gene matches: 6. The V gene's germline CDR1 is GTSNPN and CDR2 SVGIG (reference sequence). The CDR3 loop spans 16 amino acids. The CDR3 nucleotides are TGTGCCTGGAGTTCACCTCTAGCGGGAAGCACAGATACGCAGTATTTT. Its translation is CAWSSPLAGSTDTQYF.

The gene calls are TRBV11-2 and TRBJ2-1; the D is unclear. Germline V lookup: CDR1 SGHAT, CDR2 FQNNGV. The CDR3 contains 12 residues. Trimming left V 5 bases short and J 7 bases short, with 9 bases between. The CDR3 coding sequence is TGTGCCAGCAGCCCACGCTTAAATGAGCAGTTCTTC. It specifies CASSPRLNEQFF.

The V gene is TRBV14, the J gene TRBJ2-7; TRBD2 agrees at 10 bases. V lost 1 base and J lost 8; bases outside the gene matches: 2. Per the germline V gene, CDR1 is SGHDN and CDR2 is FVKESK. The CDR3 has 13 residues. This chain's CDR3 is CASSQALAGQQYF. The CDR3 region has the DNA TGTGCCAGCAGCCAAGCACTAGCGGGACAGCAGTACTTC.

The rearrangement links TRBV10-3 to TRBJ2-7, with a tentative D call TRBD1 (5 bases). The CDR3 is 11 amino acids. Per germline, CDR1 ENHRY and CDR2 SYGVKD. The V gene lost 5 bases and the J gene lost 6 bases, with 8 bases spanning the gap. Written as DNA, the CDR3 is TGTGCCATCAGTCAGACAGTCGAGCAGTACTTC. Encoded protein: CAISQTVEQYF.